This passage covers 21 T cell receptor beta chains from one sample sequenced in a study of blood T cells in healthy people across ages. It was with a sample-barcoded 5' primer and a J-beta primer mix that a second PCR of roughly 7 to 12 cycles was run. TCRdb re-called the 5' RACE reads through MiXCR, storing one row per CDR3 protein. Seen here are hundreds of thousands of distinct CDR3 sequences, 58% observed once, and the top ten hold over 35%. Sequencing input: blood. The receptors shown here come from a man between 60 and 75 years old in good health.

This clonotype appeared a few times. As DNA, the CDR3 is TGCAGTGCCGGCGGAAGGGGCGCAGATACGCAGTATTTT. This translates into CSAGGRGADTQYF. The chain uses TRBV20-1 and TRBJ2-3, with TRBD1 as a possible D gene (5 bases). The CDR3 contains 13 residues. Trimming removed 6 bases at V and 4 bases at J, with 14 bases between. Germline V CDR1 and CDR2: DFQATT, SNEGSKA (reference sequence).

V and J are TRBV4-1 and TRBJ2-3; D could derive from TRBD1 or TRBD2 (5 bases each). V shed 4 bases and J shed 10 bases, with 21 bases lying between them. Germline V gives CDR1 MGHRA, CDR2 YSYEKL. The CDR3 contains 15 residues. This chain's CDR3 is CASSLLPGPRGAQYF. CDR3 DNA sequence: TGCGCCAGCAGCCTACTTCCGGGACCCCGAGGAGCGCAGTATTTT.

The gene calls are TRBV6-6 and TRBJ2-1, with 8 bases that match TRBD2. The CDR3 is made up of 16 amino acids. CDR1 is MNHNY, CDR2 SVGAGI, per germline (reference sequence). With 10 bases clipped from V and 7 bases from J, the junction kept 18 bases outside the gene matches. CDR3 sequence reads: CANNVGRSGGLNEQFF. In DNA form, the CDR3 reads TGTGCCAACAACGTCGGTCGCAGCGGGGGTTTGAATGAGCAGTTCTTC.

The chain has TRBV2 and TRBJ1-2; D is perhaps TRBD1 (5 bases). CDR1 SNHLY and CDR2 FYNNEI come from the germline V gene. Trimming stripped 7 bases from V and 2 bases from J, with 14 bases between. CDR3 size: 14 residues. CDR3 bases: TGTGCCAGCAATCGCCGGGACGGAAACTATGGCTACACCTTC. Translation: CASNRRDGNYGYTF.

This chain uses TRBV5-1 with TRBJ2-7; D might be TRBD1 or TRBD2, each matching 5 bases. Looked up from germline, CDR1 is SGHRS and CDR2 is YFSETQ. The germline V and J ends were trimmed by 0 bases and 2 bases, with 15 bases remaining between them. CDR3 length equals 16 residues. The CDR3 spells CASSLGPRDGTYEQYF. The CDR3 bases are TGCGCCAGCAGCTTGGGGCCCCGGGACGGTACCTACGAGCAGTACTTC.

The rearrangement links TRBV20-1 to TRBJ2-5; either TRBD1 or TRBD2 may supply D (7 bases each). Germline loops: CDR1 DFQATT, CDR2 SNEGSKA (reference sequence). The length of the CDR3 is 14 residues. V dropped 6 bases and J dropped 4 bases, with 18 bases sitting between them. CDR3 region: CSARTQGEGETQYF. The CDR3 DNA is TGCAGTGCCAGAACTCAGGGGGAGGGAGAGACCCAGTACTTC.

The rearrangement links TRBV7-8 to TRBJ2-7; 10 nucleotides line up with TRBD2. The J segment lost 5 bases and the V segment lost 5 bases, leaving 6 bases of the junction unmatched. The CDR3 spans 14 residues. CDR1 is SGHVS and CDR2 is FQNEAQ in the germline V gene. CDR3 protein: CASSPGLASDEQYF. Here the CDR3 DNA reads TGTGCCAGCAGCCCGGGACTAGCGTCGGACGAGCAGTACTTC. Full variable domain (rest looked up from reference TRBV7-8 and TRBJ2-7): GAGVSQSPRYKVAKRGQDVALRCDPISGHVSLFWYQQALGQGPEFLTYFQNEAQLDKSGLPSDRFFAERPEGSVSTLKIQRTQQEDSAVYLCASSPGLASDEQYFGPGTRLTVT.

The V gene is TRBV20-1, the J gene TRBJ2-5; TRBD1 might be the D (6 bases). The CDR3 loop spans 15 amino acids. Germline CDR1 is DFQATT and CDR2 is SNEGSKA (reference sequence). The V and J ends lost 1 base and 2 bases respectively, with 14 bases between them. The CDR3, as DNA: TGCAGTGCTAGAGGATCCAGGGGCTCTCAAGAGACCCAGTACTTC. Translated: CSARGSRGSQETQYF.

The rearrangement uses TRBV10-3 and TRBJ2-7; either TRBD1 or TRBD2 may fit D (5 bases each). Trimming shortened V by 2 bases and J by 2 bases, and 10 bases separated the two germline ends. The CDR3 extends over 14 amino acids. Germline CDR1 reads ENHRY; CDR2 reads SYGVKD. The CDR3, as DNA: TGTGCCATCAGTGAGGGGGGATCTGCCTACGAGCAGTACTTC. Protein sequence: CAISEGGSAYEQYF.

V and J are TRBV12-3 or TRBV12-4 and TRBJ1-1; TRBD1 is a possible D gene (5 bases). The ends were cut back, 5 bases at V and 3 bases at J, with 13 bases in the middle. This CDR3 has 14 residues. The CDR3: CASSTSPGDTEAFF. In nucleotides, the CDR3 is TGTGCCAGCAGTACGAGTCCGGGGGACACTGAAGCTTTCTTT.

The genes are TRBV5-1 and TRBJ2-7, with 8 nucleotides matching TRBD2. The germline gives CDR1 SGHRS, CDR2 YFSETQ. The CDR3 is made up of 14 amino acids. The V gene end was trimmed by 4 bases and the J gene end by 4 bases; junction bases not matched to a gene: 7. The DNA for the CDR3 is TGCGCCAGCAGCCATACTAGCGGCACGTACGAGCAGTACTTC. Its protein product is CASSHTSGTYEQYF.

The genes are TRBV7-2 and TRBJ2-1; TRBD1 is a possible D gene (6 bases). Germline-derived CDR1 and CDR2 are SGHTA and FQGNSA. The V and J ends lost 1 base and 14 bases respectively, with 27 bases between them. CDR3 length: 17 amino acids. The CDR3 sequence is CASSLGVGQNPNQREFF. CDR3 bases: TGTGCCAGCAGCTTAGGGGTTGGACAGAACCCTAATCAGCGAGAGTTCTTC.

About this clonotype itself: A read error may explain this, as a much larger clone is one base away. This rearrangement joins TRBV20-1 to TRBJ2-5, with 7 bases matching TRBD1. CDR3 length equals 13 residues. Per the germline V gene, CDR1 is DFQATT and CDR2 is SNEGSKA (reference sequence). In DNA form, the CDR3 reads TGCGGTGCTTTTCCAGGGGGCCAAGAGACCCAGTACTTC. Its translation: CGAFPGGQETQYF.

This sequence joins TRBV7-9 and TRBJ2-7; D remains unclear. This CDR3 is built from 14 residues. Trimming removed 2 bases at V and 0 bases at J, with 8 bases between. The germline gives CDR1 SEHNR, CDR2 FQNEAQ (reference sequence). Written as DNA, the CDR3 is TGTGCCAGCAGCTTACCGGCCAGCTCCTACGAGCAGTACTTC. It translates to CASSLPASSYEQYF.

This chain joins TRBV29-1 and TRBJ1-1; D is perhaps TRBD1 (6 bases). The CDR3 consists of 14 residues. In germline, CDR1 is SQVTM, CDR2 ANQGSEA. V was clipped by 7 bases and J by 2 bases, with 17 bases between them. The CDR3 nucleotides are TGCAGCGCCCCGGGGGCGACCGTTAACACTGAAGCTTTCTTT. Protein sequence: CSAPGATVNTEAFF.

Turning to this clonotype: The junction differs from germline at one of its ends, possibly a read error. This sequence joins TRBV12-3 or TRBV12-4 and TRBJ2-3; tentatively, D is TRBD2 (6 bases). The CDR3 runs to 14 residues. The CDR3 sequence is CASNPGVRADTEYF. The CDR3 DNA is TGTGCCAGCAACCCGGGAGTAAGAGCAGATACGGAGTATTTT.

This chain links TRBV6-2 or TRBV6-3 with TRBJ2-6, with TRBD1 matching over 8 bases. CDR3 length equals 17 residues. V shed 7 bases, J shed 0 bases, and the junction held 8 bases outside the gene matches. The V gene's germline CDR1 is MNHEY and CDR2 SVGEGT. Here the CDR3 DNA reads TGTGCCAGCACCCCCGGACAGGGAAGCTCTGGGGCCAACGTCCTGACTTTC. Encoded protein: CASTPGQGSSGANVLTF.

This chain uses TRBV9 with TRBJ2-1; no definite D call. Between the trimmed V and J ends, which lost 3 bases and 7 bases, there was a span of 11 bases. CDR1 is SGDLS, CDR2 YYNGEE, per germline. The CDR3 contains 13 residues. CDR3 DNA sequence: TGTGCCAGCAGCGCGATGGCCGGGAATGAGCAGTTCTTC. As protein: CASSAMAGNEQFF.

The CDR3 reads CASSFSRGTEQFF. CDR3 DNA: TGCGCCAGCAGCTTCTCCAGGGGGACTGAGCAGTTCTTC. This rearrangement joins TRBV5-1 to TRBJ2-1, with 7 bases aligning to TRBD1. Germline assignment: CDR1 SGHRS and CDR2 YFSETQ. This CDR3 is 13 amino acids long. Unmatched junction bases numbered 5, after V lost 2 bases and J lost 9 bases. The full variable domain, with the rest looked up from reference TRBV5-1 and TRBJ2-1, is KAGVTQTPRYLIKTRGQQVTLSCSPISGHRSVSWYQQTPGQGLQFLFEYFSETQRNKGNFPGRFSGRQFSNSRSEMNVSTLELGDSALYLCASSFSRGTEQFFGPGTRLTVL.

CDR3 residues: CASAQGLAQETQYF. For the CDR3, the DNA is TGTGCCAGCGCACAAGGACTGGCACAAGAGACCCAGTACTTC. The chain joins TRBV7-2 to TRBJ2-5, with D possibly matching TRBD2 (5 bases). The germline gives CDR1 SGHTA, CDR2 FQGNSA. Trimming removed 8 bases at V and 2 bases at J, with 15 bases between. The CDR3 is 14 residues long.

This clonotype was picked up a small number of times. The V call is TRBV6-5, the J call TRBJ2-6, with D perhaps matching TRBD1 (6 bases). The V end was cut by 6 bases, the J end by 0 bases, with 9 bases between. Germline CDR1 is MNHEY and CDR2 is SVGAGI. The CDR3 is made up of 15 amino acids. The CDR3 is CASSTGFSGANVLTF. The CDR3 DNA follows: TGTGCCAGCAGCACAGGGTTCTCTGGGGCCAACGTCCTGACTTTC.